The rows below give T cell receptor beta chains drawn from one sample of a study of blood T cell repertoires in COVID-19. The protocol was immunoSEQ multiplex PCR, while the TCRdb copy is restricted to in-frame clones and leaves out a portion. The sample yields about 390,000 clones, roughly 86% seen once. The specimen was peripheral blood. These receptors were collected from a woman aged 55 to 70 with COVID-19, enrolled during active disease. CDR3s include the opening cysteine and the closing phenylalanine or tryptophan. The order of the fields is CDR3 length, clone size, J gene, D gene, V gene, CDR3 protein, CDR3 DNA. D genes are given only for firm matches. A row's size may be missing; if present it is once, few, many or a size class.

cdr3_length: 16; clone_size: -; j_call: TRBJ1-3; d_call: -; v_call: TRBV5-1; cdr3_aa: CASSLVGNLGWDTIYF; cdr3_nt: TGCGCCAGCAGCTTGGTCGGGAACTTAGGGTGGGACACCATATATTTT
cdr3_length: 16; clone_size: -; j_call: TRBJ2-5; d_call: TRBD2; v_call: TRBV24-1; cdr3_aa: CATSDRTSGGEETQYF; cdr3_nt: TGTGCCACCAGTGATCGGACTAGCGGGGGGGAAGAGACCCAGTACTTC
cdr3_length: 13; clone_size: -; j_call: TRBJ1-2; d_call: -; v_call: TRBV25-1; cdr3_aa: CASSAGTNYGYTF; cdr3_nt: TGTGCCAGCAGTGCGGGGACTAACTATGGCTACACCTTC
cdr3_length: 16; clone_size: once; j_call: TRBJ2-7; d_call: -; v_call: TRBV28; cdr3_aa: CASSTGPGVLLAEQYF; cdr3_nt: TGTGCCAGCAGCACGGGACCGGGGGTTCTCCTGGCCGAGCAGTACTTC
cdr3_length: 15; clone_size: -; j_call: TRBJ2-3; d_call: -; v_call: TRBV7-8; cdr3_aa: CASSFSPAQGHTQYF; cdr3_nt: TGTGCCAGCAGCTTCTCGCCCGCTCAGGGGCATACGCAGTATTTT
cdr3_length: 17; clone_size: -; j_call: TRBJ2-1; d_call: TRBD2; v_call: TRBV7-3; cdr3_aa: CASSLTWTSGGAFEQFF; cdr3_nt: TGTGCCAGCAGCTTAACTTGGACTAGCGGGGGGGCTTTTGAGCAGTTCTTC
cdr3_length: 14; clone_size: -; j_call: TRBJ2-7; d_call: TRBD1; v_call: TRBV6-5; cdr3_aa: CASSRTGQSYEQYF; cdr3_nt: TGTGCCAGCAGTAGGACAGGTCAATCCTACGAGCAGTACTTC
cdr3_length: 16; clone_size: -; j_call: TRBJ2-7; d_call: TRBD1; v_call: TRBV5-1; cdr3_aa: CASSQIPDRGGREQYF; cdr3_nt: TGCGCCAGCAGCCAAATCCCGGACAGGGGAGGACGGGAGCAGTACTTC
cdr3_length: 15; clone_size: once; j_call: TRBJ2-5; d_call: -; v_call: TRBV5-4; cdr3_aa: CASSLAVQGQETQYF; cdr3_nt: TGTGCCAGCAGCTTGGCGGTACAGGGCCAAGAGACCCAGTACTTC
cdr3_length: 15; clone_size: -; j_call: TRBJ1-5; d_call: -; v_call: TRBV19; cdr3_aa: CASSNGGVGNQPQHF; cdr3_nt: TGTGCCAGTAGTAACGGGGGGGTAGGCAATCAGCCCCAGCATTTT
cdr3_length: 15; clone_size: -; j_call: TRBJ2-1; d_call: TRBD1; v_call: TRBV5-1; cdr3_aa: CASSSTGASYNEQFF; cdr3_nt: TGCGCCAGCAGCTCGACAGGGGCCAGTTACAATGAGCAGTTCTTC
cdr3_length: 14; clone_size: -; j_call: TRBJ2-7; d_call: TRBD1; v_call: TRBV27; cdr3_aa: CASWRTGSSSEQYF; cdr3_nt: TGTGCCAGCTGGAGGACAGGGAGTTCTTCCGAGCAGTACTTC
cdr3_length: 18; clone_size: -; j_call: TRBJ1-6; d_call: -; v_call: TRBV14; cdr3_aa: CASSQRRGGARDNSPLHF; cdr3_nt: TGTGCCAGCAGCCAACGAAGGGGGGGGGCCCGGGATAATTCACCCCTCCACTTT
cdr3_length: 15; clone_size: once; j_call: TRBJ2-7; d_call: TRBD1; v_call: TRBV5-1; cdr3_aa: CASSLISGTDYEQYF; cdr3_nt: TGCGCCAGCAGCTTGATATCCGGGACAGACTACGAGCAGTACTTC